This T cell receptor beta chain is drawn from a study of glioma-infiltrating T cells (dated by TCRdb to 2016 to 2017). Concerning the study at large: Glioma tissue, non-neoplastic brain tissue and matched peripheral blood mononuclear cells were used as sources from which TCR alpha- and beta-chain repertoires were sequenced. To measure how far tissue and blood T-cell populations diverged, each tissue-infiltrating repertoire was compared against the peripheral blood repertoire of the same patient. Three low-grade glioma patients, about 8 primary glioblastoma patients, and three non-glioma patients who contributed non-neoplastic brain tissue made up the paired cohort. Results and caveats for the whole study, not just this receptor: Group comparisons rested on small numbers: three non-neoplastic, three low-grade glioma and fewer than 10 glioblastoma patients. Tissue and blood shared very few CDR3 sequences, a result attributed to high CDR3 diversity and limited sampling. In non-neoplastic patients, VJ-independent divergence between tissue and blood fell below expectation, whereas in all gliomas, and especially in low-grade gliomas, the divergence rose above expectation.

TCR alpha and beta CDR3 regions were amplified with the iRepertoire nested amplicon-rescue multiplex PCR (arm-PCR) platform from RNA. The input for one-step reverse transcription and amplification was about 95-450 ng of either tissue mRNA or PBMC total RNA. Following bead purification, Illumina adapters were added by a secondary multiplex PCR, and the libraries were gel-purified between 200 and 400 bp. Internal 6-nucleotide barcodes were carried by the libraries and were used for demultiplexing. Sequencing of libraries was performed on an Illumina MiSeq with 2x220 or 2x250 nucleotide paired-end reads. The original pipeline was this. Paired reads were merged with FLASH 1.2.11 and aligned to the GRCh37 human genome with BWA-MEM before extracting TRA and TRB reads. V and J assignment used an IMGT-derived reference of cassette sequences and CDR3 motifs that included pseudogenes. Three-frame translation of reads was performed, and productive CDR3s were defined as those with a C...FGXG motif and no stop codons. Unique combinations of V-J cassette pair and CDR3 amino acid sequence were defined as clonotypes. Filtering of reads was based on Hamming distance, with the threshold set by the sequence error rate of each sample in mapped regions. Using fastp at Q25 and MiXCR, TCRdb reprocessed the public reads and kept productive beta chains. Rows are unified per CDR3 protein, each entry keeping the most common DNA and genes. The V and J calls and clone size come from TCRdb's table, not from the authors' own analysis. The sample table holds 110,000 or so distinct CDR3 sequences, of which 20% to 25% were seen once. Roughly a third of the sample is in the top ten clones.

Regarding this clonotype: What antigen it recognizes has not been identified. A much larger clone differs by one base, so this may be a read error.

Trimming takes 0 bases from V and 3 bases from J, and the germline ends sit 9 bases apart. From the cysteine through the phenylalanine, the CDR3 covers 15 amino acids. Only CDR3 DNA remains: 45 bases, in frame from the first base. CDR1 MGHRA and CDR2 YSYEKL were looked up in the germline V gene. Sequencing was done on a sample of glioma tissue, nonneoplastic brain tissue, or PBMCs (not recorded which). The receptor's source is a human donor with low-grade glioma or glioblastoma, undergoing nonglioma brain surgery, or in good health (not recorded which). Recombination linked TRBV4-1 to TRBJ1-3, and perhaps TRBD1 as D gene, on 5 matching bases. CDR3 loop: CASSQDGTVGNTIYF. The DNA reads TGCGCCAGCAGCCAAGATGGGACGGTTGGAAACACCATATATTTT.